The 10 T cell receptor beta chains below were found in one sample sequenced in a study of T cell changes during pregnancy in multiple sclerosis. The data were produced by immunoSEQ multiplex PCR, yet TCRdb's version contains in-frame clones alone and is incomplete. The sample shows over a thousand clones, 80% of them seen only once. The sample was CD4+ T cells from PBMCs (not recorded whether the cells were cultured). The receptors shown here come from a female patient with multiple sclerosis, enrolled in a pregnancy study. Some clones in this sample may be carry-over from other donors' samples.

The V call is TRBV30, the J call TRBJ2-5; TRBD2 might be the D (6 bases). V dropped 2 bases and J dropped 4 bases, with 17 bases sitting between them. CDR1 and CDR2 from the germline V gene are GTSNPN and SVGIG (reference sequence). The CDR3 covers 15 residues. CDR3 sequence reads: CAWSLGLAFPETQYF. CDR3 in DNA: TGTGCCTGGAGTCTTGGGCTAGCGTTCCCAGAGACCCAGTACTTC.

The table lists this clone with a few counts. The J gene is TRBJ1-1, the V gene TRBV2; D gene unclear. Germline V CDR1 and CDR2: SNHLY, FYNNEI. Trimming took off 4 bases at V and 3 bases at J, with 3 bases between the two ends. The CDR3 is 11 amino acids. The CDR3 reads CASSAYTEAFF. The CDR3 nucleotides read TGTGCCAGCAGTGCCTACACTGAAGCTTTCTTT.

The V and J genes are TRBV21-1 and TRBJ1-4; TRBD1, the table's D call, was not compared with the DNA. TRBV21-1 corresponds to a pseudogene. CDR3 size: 14 residues. CDR3 residues: CASSEWTANEKLFF. DNA for the CDR3: TGTGCCAGCAGCGAGTGGACAGCTAATGAAAAACTGTTTTTT.

This clone appeared once. The chain joins TRBV9 to TRBJ2-7; the match to TRBD1 covers 8 bases. The CDR3 totals 14 residues. The V segment lost 2 bases and the J segment 2 bases; nucleotides outside the gene matches: 3. CDR1 is SGDLS and CDR2 is YYNGEE in the germline V gene. In DNA, the CDR3 is TGTGCCAGCAGCGTCGGGACAGGCCCCTACGAGCAGTACTTC. It codes for CASSVGTGPYEQYF.

The rearrangement links TRBV2 to TRBJ1-5; 8 bases map to TRBD1. Germline V lookup: CDR1 SNHLY, CDR2 FYNNEI. The length of the CDR3 is 15 residues. The ends lost 5 bases at V and 2 bases at J; junction bases unmatched: 5. The CDR3 bases are TGTGCCAGCAGTACCGACAGGGGAGGCAATCAGCCCCAGCATTTT. Its protein is CASSTDRGGNQPQHF.

The chain recombines TRBV7-2 with TRBJ2-1, with 8 nucleotides matching TRBD2. The germline V gene encodes CDR1 SGHTA and CDR2 FQGNSA. This CDR3 comprises 16 residues. Trimming cost V 5 bases and J 7 bases; bases outside gene matches: 13. The CDR3 DNA follows: TGTGCCAGCAGCAAATCTCGGGGGGGCATCTTGAATGAGCAGTTCTTC. This translates into CASSKSRGGILNEQFF.

The chain is built from TRBV6-5 and TRBJ1-5; D gene uncertain. CDR3 length: 13 residues. The V gene's germline CDR1 is MNHEY and CDR2 SVGAGI. The germline V and J ends were trimmed by 5 bases and 6 bases, with 11 bases remaining between them. The CDR3 DNA reads as TGTGCCAGCAGTGTGAATCTCGCTCAGCCCCAGCATTTT. It translates to CASSVNLAQPQHF.

The DNA of the CDR3 is TGCGCCAGCAGCCCGGGGGTTAACTATGGCTACACCTTC. Encoded protein: CASSPGVNYGYTF. V gene TRBV5-1 combines with J gene TRBJ1-2, with D maybe TRBD1 (5 bases). From germline, CDR1 is SGHRS and CDR2 YFSETQ. There are 13 residues in the CDR3. The germline V and J ends were trimmed by 4 bases and 1 base, with 8 bases remaining between them.

The chain combines TRBV28 with TRBJ2-7; D gene ambiguous. V was pared by 5 bases and J by 12 bases, with 11 bases between. Per the germline V gene, CDR1 is MDHEN and CDR2 is SYDVKM. The CDR3 is made up of 10 amino acids. This chain's CDR3 is CASSGSLPYF. As DNA, the CDR3 is TGTGCCAGCAGTGGGTCTTTGCCGTACTTC.

In its sample, this clone ranks as large. This chain links TRBV10-3 with TRBJ2-4, with D possibly matching TRBD2 (5 bases). Germline V gene data show CDR1 as ENHRY and CDR2 as SYGVKD. The CDR3 loop spans 17 amino acids. V was shortened by 10 bases and J by 4 bases, with 26 bases between the two germline ends. The CDR3 sequence: CATLDSGLGPTKNIQYF. DNA for the CDR3: TGTGCCACCCTGGATTCGGGGTTGGGTCCGACGAAAAACATTCAGTACTTC.